This T cell receptor (beta chain) was identified during a study of response to subunit inactivated influenza vaccine. One entry per CDR3 protein results from TCRdb running MiXCR on the RT-PCR reads. The repertoire has about 540,000 distinct CDR3 sequences, roughly 25% of them found once; the top ten carry about 3%. From germline, CDR1 is SSHAT and CDR2 FNYEAQ (reference sequence). Trimming took off 3 bases at V and 0 bases at J, with 13 bases between the two ends. The CDR3 totals 16 residues. This same sample was also taken into another study, of T cells expressing NK-cell markers. As reported in that work: UMI-tagged 5'RACE template switching yielded the TCR beta cDNA.

The chain has TRBV7-7 and TRBJ2-3, with no clear D. The receptor was derived from a man between 50 and 59 years old who received an inactivated influenza vaccine. The specimen was CD4+ T cells sorted from PBMCs, collected 11 to 12 days after vaccination. The CDR3 bases are TGTGCCAGCAGCTTCCCGCTGGGCGGTAGCACAGATACGCAGTATTTT. Its protein is CASSFPLGGSTDTQYF.